These T cell receptor beta chains were read from a single sample in a study of beta chain features in type 1 diabetes. Assay: immunoSEQ multiplex PCR; the TCRdb copy retains only in-frame clones and omits some. The repertoire holds 200,000 to 300,000 clones, with roughly a tenth as singletons. Sequencing was done on a sample of naive CD4+ T cells from blood. The receptor source for this set is a man aged 25-45 years with type 1 diabetes. Each CDR3 is given with its conserved first and last residue. A D gene is named only where the DNA matches it firmly. The listing skips clone size in some rows; elsewhere it reads once, few, many or a size class.

d_gene: .; j_gene: TRBJ2-7; v_gene: TRBV7-6; abundance: once; CDR3nt: TGTGCCAGCAGCTTATCCGCAGGGAACTACGAGCAGTACTTC; CDR3aa: CASSLSAGNYEQYF
d_gene: .; j_gene: TRBJ1-5; v_gene: TRBV5-1; abundance: few; CDR3nt: TGCGCCAGCAGCTTGACAGGGAACCAGCCCCAGCATTTT; CDR3aa: CASSLTGNQPQHF
d_gene: .; j_gene: TRBJ2-3; v_gene: TRBV11-2; abundance: .; CDR3nt: TGTGCCAGCAGCGAACAGATAGGCACAGATACGCAGTATTTT; CDR3aa: CASSEQIGTDTQYF
d_gene: .; j_gene: TRBJ1-6; v_gene: TRBV5-4; abundance: few; CDR3nt: TGTGCCAGCAGCTTGGACAGCTCCTATAATTCACCCCTCCACTTT; CDR3aa: CASSLDSSYNSPLHF
d_gene: TRBD1; j_gene: TRBJ1-1; v_gene: TRBV28; abundance: once; CDR3nt: TGTGCCAGCAGGTGGGACAGGGGGCGATTGAGCACTGAAGCTTTCTTT; CDR3aa: CASRWDRGRLSTEAFF
d_gene: TRBD1; j_gene: TRBJ2-7; v_gene: TRBV19; abundance: few; CDR3nt: TGTGCCAGTAGTGGGCAGGGACAGTCAAATTCCTACGAGCAGTACTTC; CDR3aa: CASSGQGQSNSYEQYF
d_gene: .; j_gene: TRBJ2-1; v_gene: TRBV5-1; abundance: few; CDR3nt: TGCGCCAGCAGCCCGGCAGACAGCTCCTACAATGAGCAGTTCTTC; CDR3aa: CASSPADSSYNEQFF
d_gene: .; j_gene: TRBJ1-1; v_gene: TRBV11-2; abundance: .; CDR3nt: TGTGCCAGCAGCATGCAGGGGAGGGGCACTGAAGCTTTCTTT; CDR3aa: CASSMQGRGTEAFF
d_gene: .; j_gene: TRBJ2-2; v_gene: TRBV25-1; abundance: few; CDR3nt: TGTGCCAGCAGTGGAACAGAGTACACCGGGGAGCTGTTTTTT; CDR3aa: CASSGTEYTGELFF
d_gene: .; j_gene: TRBJ1-4; v_gene: TRBV4-3; abundance: few; CDR3nt: TGCGCCAGCAGCCAGAGCGGGGGGGCCGAAAAACTGTTTTTT; CDR3aa: CASSQSGGAEKLFF
d_gene: TRBD1; j_gene: TRBJ1-1; v_gene: TRBV29-1; abundance: .; CDR3nt: TGCAGCGGTTCCCGGACAGGGGGCACTGAAGCTTTCTTT; CDR3aa: CSGSRTGGTEAFF
d_gene: .; j_gene: TRBJ1-2; v_gene: TRBV2; abundance: .; CDR3nt: TGTGCCAGCAGTGAACAGGATTACTATGGCTACACCTTC; CDR3aa: CASSEQDYYGYTF
d_gene: .; j_gene: TRBJ2-1; v_gene: TRBV5-1; abundance: few; CDR3nt: TGCGCCAGCAGCCTCGGAGTTGGCGGTTACAATGAGCAGTTCTTC; CDR3aa: CASSLGVGGYNEQFF
d_gene: TRBD1; j_gene: TRBJ1-1; v_gene: TRBV7-2; abundance: few; CDR3nt: TGTGCCAGCAGCGTACAGGGGGCAAACACTGAAGCTTTCTTT; CDR3aa: CASSVQGANTEAFF
d_gene: .; j_gene: TRBJ1-2; v_gene: TRBV7-2; abundance: few; CDR3nt: TGTGCCAGCAGCACTGACACGACAGGCCTACTAAACTATGGCTACACCTTC; CDR3aa: CASSTDTTGLLNYGYTF
d_gene: .; j_gene: TRBJ2-5; v_gene: TRBV28; abundance: .; CDR3nt: TGTGCCAGCAGTTTTTTCGCCATACGGGACAAAGGGACCCAGTACTTC; CDR3aa: CASSFFAIRDKGTQYF
d_gene: TRBD2; j_gene: TRBJ2-5; v_gene: TRBV9; abundance: few; CDR3nt: TGTGCCAGCAGCGTGGCGGGGGGAAGGTTAGAGACCCAGTACTTC; CDR3aa: CASSVAGGRLETQYF
d_gene: .; j_gene: TRBJ2-7; v_gene: TRBV2; abundance: .; CDR3nt: TGTGCCAGCAGTGCGGGGGTCCGGGAGCAGTACTTC; CDR3aa: CASSAGVREQYF
d_gene: TRBD1; j_gene: TRBJ2-7; v_gene: TRBV7-7; abundance: .; CDR3nt: TGTGCTAGCAGACGAACCGGGACAGGGGGAGGTTTTTTGCGAAGTTTTCACGAGCAGTACTTC; CDR3aa: CASRRTGTGGGFLRSFHEQYF
d_gene: TRBD2; j_gene: TRBJ2-2; v_gene: TRBV28; abundance: once; CDR3nt: TGTGCCATCCTAGCGGCTGGCGGGGAGCTGTTTTTT; CDR3aa: CAILAAGGELFF
d_gene: .; j_gene: TRBJ2-5; v_gene: TRBV6-1; abundance: few; CDR3nt: TGTGCCAGCAGTGAGCGTTTCCAAGAGACCCAGTACTTC; CDR3aa: CASSERFQETQYF
d_gene: TRBD2; j_gene: TRBJ2-3; v_gene: TRBV7-2; abundance: few; CDR3nt: TGTGCCAGCAGCTTCCGGACTAGCGGGGCAGATACGCAGTATTTT; CDR3aa: CASSFRTSGADTQYF
d_gene: .; j_gene: TRBJ1-2; v_gene: TRBV9; abundance: few; CDR3nt: TGTGCCAGCAGCGACACAGGGAAGGAGGATGGCTACACCTTC; CDR3aa: CASSDTGKEDGYTF
d_gene: .; j_gene: TRBJ2-2; v_gene: TRBV4-2; abundance: .; CDR3nt: TGTGCCAGCAGCCAAGAATCGGAGATCACCGGGGAGCTGTTTTTT; CDR3aa: CASSQESEITGELFF
d_gene: TRBD2; j_gene: TRBJ2-3; v_gene: TRBV30; abundance: .; CDR3nt: TGTGCCTGGAGTACCCTGGGGGGGGGAGATACGCAGTATTTT; CDR3aa: CAWSTLGGGDTQYF
d_gene: .; j_gene: TRBJ2-1; v_gene: TRBV14; abundance: .; CDR3nt: TGTGCCAGCAGCCAGGGAGTTTACAATGAGCAGTTCTTC; CDR3aa: CASSQGVYNEQFF
d_gene: .; j_gene: TRBJ1-6; v_gene: TRBV2; abundance: .; CDR3nt: TGTGCCAGCGGGGAGGCTCTAGGAGATTCACCCCTCCACTTT; CDR3aa: CASGEALGDSPLHF
d_gene: .; j_gene: TRBJ2-7; v_gene: TRBV4-1; abundance: .; CDR3nt: TGCGCCAGCAGCCAAGGGACTTCCTACGAGCAGTACTTC; CDR3aa: CASSQGTSYEQYF
d_gene: .; j_gene: TRBJ2-1; v_gene: TRBV7-9; abundance: .; CDR3nt: TGTGCCAGCAGCTTTCAGGGGCACTACAATGAGCAGTTCTTC; CDR3aa: CASSFQGHYNEQFF
d_gene: TRBD2; j_gene: TRBJ2-1; v_gene: TRBV29-1; abundance: .; CDR3nt: TGCAGCGTGCGGGGGGCAAGCTCCTACAATGAGCAGTTCTTC; CDR3aa: CSVRGASSYNEQFF
d_gene: .; j_gene: TRBJ2-1; v_gene: TRBV5-4; abundance: .; CDR3nt: TGTGCCAGCAGCCCCACGGGGGGCGGTAACAATGAGCAGTTCTTC; CDR3aa: CASSPTGGGNNEQFF
d_gene: .; j_gene: TRBJ2-7; v_gene: TRBV19; abundance: few; CDR3nt: TGTGCCAGTAGCTACAGGGCTTCCTACGAGCAGTACTTC; CDR3aa: CASSYRASYEQYF
d_gene: .; j_gene: TRBJ2-2; v_gene: TRBV5-1; abundance: few; CDR3nt: TGCGCCAGCAGGAGGAGTAGCGACACCGGGGAGCTGTTTTTT; CDR3aa: CASRRSSDTGELFF
d_gene: .; j_gene: TRBJ2-7; v_gene: TRBV5-1; abundance: few; CDR3nt: TGCGCCAGCAGCCCGGACAGCTCCTACGAGCAGTACTTC; CDR3aa: CASSPDSSYEQYF
d_gene: .; j_gene: TRBJ2-5; v_gene: TRBV27; abundance: .; CDR3nt: TGTGCCAGCAGTTTATCGAGGGTTGTGGAGACCCAGTACTTC; CDR3aa: CASSLSRVVETQYF
d_gene: .; j_gene: TRBJ2-7; v_gene: TRBV5-1; abundance: .; CDR3nt: TGCGCCAGCAGCATTCAGGGTCACGAGCAGTACTTC; CDR3aa: CASSIQGHEQYF
d_gene: .; j_gene: TRBJ1-2; v_gene: TRBV29-1; abundance: .; CDR3nt: TGCAGCGTTGAGGGCGCCAGGGCCAACTATGGCTACACCTTC; CDR3aa: CSVEGARANYGYTF
d_gene: .; j_gene: TRBJ2-5; v_gene: TRBV7-2; abundance: few; CDR3nt: TGTGCCAGCAGCTTCCTTCCCGAGACCCAGTACTTC; CDR3aa: CASSFLPETQYF
d_gene: .; j_gene: TRBJ2-1; v_gene: TRBV28; abundance: .; CDR3nt: TGTGCCAGCAGTTTCCCCTTTCCCAGGATCAAGAGCTCCTACAATGAGCAGTTCTTC; CDR3aa: CASSFPFPRIKSSYNEQFF
d_gene: TRBD1; j_gene: TRBJ1-2; v_gene: TRBV5-4; abundance: .; CDR3nt: TGTGCCAGCAGCTTGGAAGACAGGGGCTATGGCTACACCTTC; CDR3aa: CASSLEDRGYGYTF
d_gene: TRBD2; j_gene: TRBJ2-1; v_gene: TRBV19; abundance: .; CDR3nt: TGTGCCAGTAGTAGACGCCAGGGACTAGCGGGGGAAAACAATGAGCAGTTCTTC; CDR3aa: CASSRRQGLAGENNEQFF
d_gene: .; j_gene: TRBJ2-3; v_gene: TRBV2; abundance: few; CDR3nt: TGTGCCAGCGGAGGGAGCGCGCAGTATTTT; CDR3aa: CASGGSAQYF
d_gene: .; j_gene: TRBJ1-5; v_gene: TRBV28; abundance: .; CDR3nt: TGTGCCAGCAGAGGGGGAGGGAGCAATCAGCCCCAGCATTTT; CDR3aa: CASRGGGSNQPQHF
d_gene: TRBD1; j_gene: TRBJ1-6; v_gene: TRBV15; abundance: .; CDR3nt: TGTGCCACCAGCAGAGGGACAGGGAGTGGTTCACCCCTCCACTTT; CDR3aa: CATSRGTGSGSPLHF
d_gene: .; j_gene: TRBJ2-5; v_gene: TRBV28; abundance: .; CDR3nt: TGTGCCAGCAGTTTCGGGAGAGTGGAGACCCAGTACTTC; CDR3aa: CASSFGRVETQYF
d_gene: .; j_gene: TRBJ1-1; v_gene: TRBV29-1; abundance: .; CDR3nt: TGCAGCGTTGCTCGGGGGTGGACTGAAGCTTTCTTT; CDR3aa: CSVARGWTEAFF